Below, 19 T cell receptor beta chains from the same sample are listed, as sequenced in a study of T cells after yellow fever vaccination. TCRdb independently ran MiXCR on the 5' RACE reads; one entry per CDR3 protein. The repertoire holds some 600,000 distinct CDR3 sequences, with around a sixth as singletons. The specimen was PBMCs, collected about 5 days after the first yellow fever vaccination. The receptors come from a man aged 18 to 30 who received the YFV17D yellow fever vaccine.

The sample holds a few counts of this clonotype. This rearrangement joins TRBV19 to TRBJ2-1, with 8 bases that match TRBD1. V was pared by 6 bases and J by 6 bases, with 10 bases of the junction left unmatched. This CDR3 has 15 amino acids. Germline V gene lookup returns CDR1 LNHDA and CDR2 SQIVND (reference sequence). CDR3 protein: CASSPDRVLSNEQFF. The CDR3 DNA reads as TGTGCCAGTAGCCCGGACAGGGTTCTTAGCAATGAGCAGTTCTTC.

This clonotype was seen a handful of times. The V call is TRBV11-1, the J call TRBJ2-6, with 9 nucleotides matching TRBD1. Germline V gene sequence: CDR1 SGHAT, CDR2 FQDESV (reference sequence). With 5 bases clipped from V and 3 bases from J, the junction kept 14 bases outside the gene matches. This CDR3 spans 19 amino acids. The CDR3: CASSPGRRDRVHGANVLTF. In DNA form, the CDR3 reads TGTGCCAGCAGCCCGGGGCGGCGGGACAGGGTTCATGGGGCCAACGTCCTGACTTTC.

The sample holds a few counts of this clonotype. The genes are TRBV2 and TRBJ2-6; D is uncertain. The germline CDR1 and CDR2 sequences are SNHLY and FYNNEI. The V end lost 8 bases, the J end lost 4 bases, and 6 bases lay between the germline ends. The CDR3 extends over 12 amino acids. CDR3 sequence: CASGSGANVLTF. Here the CDR3 DNA reads TGTGCCAGCGGTTCCGGGGCCAACGTCCTGACTTTC.

This clonotype has a handful of counts. This chain uses TRBV29-1 with TRBJ2-5; D ambiguous. V was shortened by 4 bases and J by 5 bases, with 17 bases between the two germline ends. Germline assignment: CDR1 SQVTM and CDR2 ANQGSEA. There are 14 residues in the CDR3. The CDR3 nucleotides are TGCAGCGTTGGTTTTGTACAGCCTTATGAGACCCAGTACTTC. Translation: CSVGFVQPYETQYF.

J is TRBJ1-6 and V is TRBV27, with D perhaps matching TRBD1 (5 bases). Trimming removed 6 bases at V and 6 bases at J, with 15 bases between. Per the germline V gene, CDR1 is MNHEY and CDR2 is SMNVEV (reference sequence). This CDR3 is 15 amino acids long. Here the CDR3 reads CASSIWSGLNSPLHF. Written as DNA, the CDR3 is TGTGCCAGCAGCATATGGTCAGGGCTTAATTCACCCCTCCACTTT.

This clonotype was observed a handful of times. The V call is TRBV4-2, the J call TRBJ2-6, with D uncertain. The CDR3 sequence is 16 residues long. Trimming stripped 0 bases from V and 0 bases from J, with 6 bases between. Per germline, CDR1 LGHNA and CDR2 YNFKEQ. CDR3 region: CASSQDPLSGANVLTF. The CDR3 bases are TGTGCCAGCAGCCAAGATCCGCTCTCTGGGGCCAACGTCCTGACTTTC.

This clonotype was observed a handful of times. The chain has TRBV29-1 and TRBJ1-1; D is ambiguous. The V and J ends lost 7 bases and 1 base respectively, with 13 bases between them. Germline CDR1 reads SQVTM; CDR2 reads ANQGSEA. The CDR3 covers 13 residues. The CDR3: CSAGRDPNTEAFF. DNA of the CDR3: TGCAGCGCCGGCCGGGATCCGAACACTGAAGCTTTCTTT.

This chain connects TRBV9 to TRBJ1-6, with no clear D. Germline CDR1 and CDR2: SGDLS and YYNGEE. The V and J ends lost 6 bases and 8 bases respectively, with 15 bases between them. This CDR3 is built from 14 residues. As DNA, the CDR3 is TGTGCCAGCAAGGGCAGTTATGGTGATTCACCCCTCCACTTT. Residues: CASKGSYGDSPLHF.

The rearrangement joins TRBV18 to TRBJ1-1; weak D call: TRBD1 (5 bases). CDR1 and CDR2 from the germline V gene are KGHSH and LQKENI. Trimming pared 3 bases from V and 1 base from J, leaving 12 bases between. The CDR3 is 15 residues long. CDR3 in amino acids: CASSPSGDANTEAFF. CDR3 nucleotide sequence: TGTGCCAGCTCACCGTCGGGGGACGCGAACACTGAAGCTTTCTTT.

The CDR3 sequence is CASSQDPYSYEQYF. CDR3 bases: TGTGCCAGCAGCCAAGATCCGTACTCCTACGAGCAGTACTTC. This chain connects TRBV3-1 to TRBJ2-7; unclear D gene. Germline CDR1 LGHDT, CDR2 YNNKEL (reference sequence). The CDR3 spans 14 residues. V was shortened by 0 bases and J by 0 bases, with 6 bases between the two germline ends.

The rearrangement uses TRBV5-1 and TRBJ2-1, with 10 bases that match TRBD2. CDR1 and CDR2 (germline): SGHRS, YFSETQ. This CDR3 comprises 16 residues. The ends lost 1 base at V and 3 bases at J; junction bases unmatched: 4. CDR3 sequence reads: CASSLILAGDYNEQFF. The CDR3 region has the DNA TGCGCCAGCAGCTTGATCCTAGCGGGGGACTACAATGAGCAGTTCTTC.

This clonotype was seen more than once but under ten times. V and J are TRBV11-2 and TRBJ2-7; no definite D call. This CDR3 contains 14 residues. Germline V lookup: CDR1 SGHAT, CDR2 FQNNGV. Trimming left V 4 bases short and J 1 base short, with 11 bases between. Here the CDR3 DNA reads TGTGCCAGCAGCTCAACGGAGTCTTCCTACGAGCAGTACTTC. Its translation: CASSSTESSYEQYF.

J is TRBJ2-6 and V is TRBV5-1, with D possibly being TRBD2 (6 bases). The CDR3 has 17 amino acids. Per the germline V gene, CDR1 is SGHRS and CDR2 is YFSETQ. With 0 bases removed from V and 3 bases from J, the gap between germline ends came to 13 bases. The CDR3 bases are TGCGCCAGCAGCTTGGGGGGGGTAACTGATGGGGCCAACGTCCTGACTTTC. Translated, it gives CASSLGGVTDGANVLTF.

The chain combines TRBV6-2 or TRBV6-3 with TRBJ2-1; TRBD2 agrees at 9 bases. The length of the CDR3 is 15 residues. V shed 6 bases, J shed 9 bases, and the junction held 12 bases outside the gene matches. The germline V gene encodes CDR1 MNHEY and CDR2 SVGEGT. CDR3 sequence reads: CASRLAGGGAGEQFF. The CDR3 nucleotides are TGTGCCAGCAGACTAGCAGGCGGGGGGGCCGGTGAGCAGTTCTTC.

In this sample, this clonotype turned up a few times. The chain employs TRBV20-1 and TRBJ2-1, with 9 bases identical to TRBD1. CDR3 length: 13 amino acids. Per germline, CDR1 DFQATT and CDR2 SNEGSKA (reference sequence). The CDR3 DNA is TGCAGCTCCGGGACAGGGACGTACAATGAGCAGTTCTTC. Translating gives CSSGTGTYNEQFF.

The rearrangement joins TRBV20-1 to TRBJ2-5, with 12 nucleotides matching TRBD2. The CDR3 loop spans 15 amino acids. Unmatched junction bases numbered 9, after V lost 3 bases and J lost 7 bases. Looked up from germline, CDR1 is DFQATT and CDR2 is SNEGSKA (reference sequence). Written as DNA, the CDR3 is TGCAGTGCTAGGCGGACTAGCGGGGACCCCGGGACCCAGTACTTC. Translating it yields CSARRTSGDPGTQYF.

This rearrangement joins TRBV2 to TRBJ2-1, with D possibly TRBD1 on 6 matching bases. This CDR3 region has 13 residues. The germline gives CDR1 SNHLY, CDR2 FYNNEI. Trimming took off 3 bases at V and 6 bases at J, with 9 bases between the two ends. This CDR3 is CASSDQGLNEQFF. CDR3 DNA: TGTGCCAGCAGTGACCAGGGGCTCAATGAGCAGTTCTTC. Filled out from reference TRBV2 and TRBJ2-1, the complete variable domain reads EPEVTQTPSHQVTQMGQEVILRCVPISNHLYFYWYRQILGQKVEFLVSFYNNEISEKSEIFDDQFSVERPDGSNFTLKIRSTKLEDSAMYFCASSDQGLNEQFFGPGTRLTVL.

This clonotype was found many times. The germline gene is not matched at one end of the junction; a read error may be the cause. The rearrangement joins TRBV3-1 to TRBJ2-7; the D call may be TRBD1 or TRBD2 (5 bases each). The germline CDR1 and CDR2 sequences are LGHDT and YNNKEL (reference sequence). The CDR3 consists of 11 residues. The CDR3 nucleotides are TGTGCCAGCAGCCACGGGGCCGACGCACACTTC. Its protein product is CASSHGADAHF.

To note about this clonotype: A read error may account for a junction end that differs from germline. V and J are TRBV4-3 and TRBJ1-6; 7 bases are a match to TRBD1. Per the germline V gene, CDR1 is LGHNA and CDR2 is YSLEER. CDR3 size: 16 residues. As DNA, the CDR3 is TGCGCCAGCAGCCAAGGCCTCTGGGACAGCAATTCACCCATCCACTTT. Translation gives CASSQGLWDSNSPIHF.